This passage covers 24 T cell receptor beta chains from one sample sequenced in a study of cytomegalovirus exposure and HLA in healthy donors. This PCR relied on a set of 60 Vbeta primers and 13 Jbeta primers. The method was immunoSEQ multiplex PCR; TCRdb's version includes in-frame clones alone and lacks a portion of them. The sample has approximately 100,000 clones, just under 75% seen once. Sequenced sample: PBMCs. All receptors derive from a human donor in good health.

The chain uses TRBV2 and TRBJ2-2, with D possibly TRBD2 on 7 matching bases. This CDR3 spans 15 amino acids. Germline V gene lookup returns CDR1 SNHLY and CDR2 FYNNEI. Trimming stripped 8 bases from V and 5 bases from J, with 18 bases between. The DNA of the CDR3 is TGTGCCAGCCAGGGAGGGACAAAGTGGACCGGGGAGCTGTTTTTT. Translated: CASQGGTKWTGELFF. The variable domain in full, with the rest retrieved from reference TRBV2 and TRBJ2-2, is EPEVTQTPSHQVTQMGQEVILRCVPISNHLYFYWYRQILGQKVEFLVSFYNNEISEKSEIFDDQFSVERPDGSNFTLKIRSTKLEDSAMYFCASQGGTKWTGELFFGEGSRLTVL.

The V gene is TRBV7-3, the J gene TRBJ1-6; D remains ambiguous. The germline V gene has CDR1 SGHTA and CDR2 FQGTGA. With 6 bases removed from V and 10 bases from J, the gap between germline ends came to 13 bases. This CDR3 spans 13 amino acids. CDR3 DNA: TGTGCCAGCAGTATGCAGGCAGGATCACCCCTCCACTTT. Amino acids: CASSMQAGSPLHF.

This chain joins TRBV6-1 and TRBJ2-7; D perhaps matches TRBD2 (5 bases). The germline V and J ends were trimmed by 11 bases and 3 bases, with 17 bases remaining between them. The CDR3 runs to 13 residues. Germline-derived CDR1 and CDR2 are MNHNS and SASEGT. The CDR3 bases are TGTGCCGTCAACGTGGCTCGGGACTACGAGCAGTACTTC. It specifies CAVNVARDYEQYF.

The chain carries TRBV6-6 and TRBJ2-7; the D gene is possibly TRBD1 (5 bases). V dropped 2 bases and J dropped 2 bases, with 7 bases sitting between them. The germline V gene encodes CDR1 MNHNY and CDR2 SVGAGI (reference sequence). The CDR3 spans 13 residues. CDR3 loop: CASSYGATYEQYF. CDR3 coding DNA: TGTGCCAGCAGTTACGGGGCTACCTACGAGCAGTACTTC.

The chain carries TRBV5-1 and TRBJ2-7; D is ambiguous. The V and J ends lost 5 bases and 0 bases respectively, with 9 bases between them. The germline V gene encodes CDR1 SGHRS and CDR2 YFSETQ. This CDR3 contains 13 residues. The CDR3 reads CASRDAVSYEQYF. The DNA for the CDR3 is TGCGCCAGCAGAGATGCGGTCTCCTACGAGCAGTACTTC.

This clone appeared once. The chain is built from TRBV6-1 and TRBJ2-5; the match to TRBD1 covers 9 bases. The CDR3 contains 15 residues. Per germline, CDR1 MNHNS and CDR2 SASEGT. Losses at the gene ends were 8 bases for V and 7 bases for J; bases not matched to a gene: 14. CDR3 nucleotides: TGTGCCAGCCTACCATTAAGGGGACAGGGATGGACCCAGTACTTC. Amino acids: CASLPLRGQGWTQYF.

The chain joins TRBV5-1 to TRBJ1-1; TRBD1 is a possible D gene (6 bases). V lost 3 bases to trimming and J lost 6 bases, with 12 bases between them. In germline, CDR1 is SGHRS, CDR2 YFSETQ. This CDR3 has 13 residues. The CDR3 DNA reads TGCGCCAGCAGCTACAGGGACGGTGCTGAAGCTTTCTTT. Translated, it gives CASSYRDGAEAFF.

This chain links TRBV7-9 with TRBJ1-4; weak D call: TRBD1 (5 bases). The CDR3 is made up of 14 amino acids. Germline assignment: CDR1 SEHNR and CDR2 FQNEAQ (reference sequence). Trimming took 3 bases from V and 5 from J, leaving 10 bases between them. CDR3 coding DNA: TGTGCCAGCAGCTTGGACGGGGGGAATGAAAAACTGTTTTTT. Its translation is CASSLDGGNEKLFF.

The J gene is TRBJ1-1, the V gene TRBV4-3; no clear D gene. Germline values: CDR1 LGHNA, CDR2 YSLEER. The CDR3 is 14 amino acids. V lost 5 bases, J lost 6 bases, and 16 bases lay in between. CDR3 in DNA: TGCGCCAGCAGCTTTACTATCCACGTAGCTGAAGCTTTCTTT. Amino acids: CASSFTIHVAEAFF.

The V and J genes are TRBV5-6 and TRBJ2-7; TRBD2 aligns across 8 bases. This CDR3 has 13 amino acids. Per the germline V gene, CDR1 is SGHDT and CDR2 is YYEEEE. The V gene end was trimmed by 3 bases and the J gene end by 3 bases; junction bases not matched to a gene: 2. CDR3 sequence: CASSSAGDYEQYF. The DNA of the CDR3 is TGTGCCAGCAGCTCAGCGGGGGACTACGAGCAGTACTTC.

This clone was observed a handful of times. This chain uses TRBV6-5 with TRBJ2-7; 10 bases align to TRBD1. Germline V lookup: CDR1 MNHEY, CDR2 SVGAGI. The CDR3 covers 15 residues. V trimming: 8 bases; J trimming: 7 bases; junction bases outside the gene matches: 14. The CDR3 DNA reads as TGTGCCAGCTCGCCTGGGGGACAGGGGATTAGAGAGCAGTACTTC. Amino acids: CASSPGGQGIREQYF.

This chain links TRBV2 with TRBJ1-3, with a possible D match to TRBD1 (5 bases). From germline, CDR1 is SNHLY and CDR2 FYNNEI. CDR3 length: 13 residues. The V gene lost 8 bases and the J gene lost 0 bases, with 8 bases spanning the gap. The CDR3, as DNA: TGTGCCAGCCAGGGCGACTCTGGAAACACCATATATTTT. This translates into CASQGDSGNTIYF.

The V call is TRBV5-1, the J call TRBJ2-1, with D hard to call. Trimming shortened V by 1 base and J by 0 bases, and 14 bases separated the two germline ends. The CDR3 has 17 amino acids. In germline, CDR1 is SGHRS, CDR2 YFSETQ. The CDR3 nucleotides read TGCGCCAGCAGCTTGTTGGTAGCTCTAGACTCCTACAATGAGCAGTTCTTC. This encodes CASSLLVALDSYNEQFF. Using reference TRBV5-1 and TRBJ2-1 for the parts outside the CDR3, the full variable domain is KAGVTQTPRYLIKTRGQQVTLSCSPISGHRSVSWYQQTPGQGLQFLFEYFSETQRNKGNFPGRFSGRQFSNSRSEMNVSTLELGDSALYLCASSLLVALDSYNEQFFGPGTRLTVL.

The CDR3 DNA reads TGTGCCAGCAGCCAGACGTGGGACTACGATGGGCTCCAGCATTTT. Translated: CASSQTWDYDGLQHF. The chain links TRBV4-2 to TRBJ1-5; a possible D gene is TRBD1 (5 bases). V lost 3 bases, J lost 12 bases, and 21 bases lay in between. Germline V gene data show CDR1 as LGHNA and CDR2 as YNFKEQ. CDR3 length: 15 amino acids.

This clone showed up just a few times. The chain employs TRBV11-1 and TRBJ1-1, with no clear D. The CDR3 consists of 13 residues. Deletions cut 1 base from V and 3 bases from J, with 6 bases between. CDR1 SGHAT and CDR2 FQDESV come from the germline V gene (reference sequence). The CDR3 bases are TGTGCCAGCAGCTTAGGACAAGACACTGAAGCTTTCTTT. This translates into CASSLGQDTEAFF.

This chain uses TRBV4-2 with TRBJ1-2; tentative D call: TRBD1 (6 bases). CDR1 and CDR2 (germline): LGHNA, YNFKEQ. This CDR3 contains 15 residues. The ends were cut back, 5 bases at V and 3 bases at J, with 16 bases in the middle. The CDR3 sequence is CASSSNGGADYGYTF. CDR3 DNA: TGTGCCAGCAGCTCTAACGGGGGGGCGGACTATGGCTACACCTTC.

The chain joins TRBV4-1 to TRBJ2-3, with a possible D match to TRBD2 (6 bases). The length of the CDR3 is 13 residues. The germline CDR1 and CDR2 sequences are MGHRA and YSYEKL. Trimming stripped 5 bases from V and 3 bases from J, with 9 bases between. CDR3 DNA sequence: TGCGCCAGCAGCGCGGCGGGAACAGATACGCAGTATTTT. The encoded protein is CASSAAGTDTQYF.

With regard to this clone: Other DNA sequences in the same sample also yield this CDR3. J is TRBJ2-2 and V is TRBV19, with 10 positions matching TRBD1. Germline V CDR1 and CDR2: LNHDA, SQIVND (reference sequence). The CDR3 totals 13 residues. The V segment lost 6 bases and the J segment 6 bases; nucleotides outside the gene matches: 1. In nucleotides, the CDR3 is TGTGCCAGTAGCGGGACAGGGGCCGGGGAGCTGTTTTTT. Amino acid sequence: CASSGTGAGELFF.

This sequence joins TRBV6-1 and TRBJ1-5; perhaps TRBD1 as D (5 bases). Germline assignment: CDR1 MNHNS and CDR2 SASEGT. The CDR3 runs to 15 residues. The V end lost 3 bases, the J end lost 5 bases, and 14 bases lay between the germline ends. CDR3 amino acids: CASSERGGVYQPQHF. The CDR3 coding sequence is TGTGCCAGCAGTGAGAGGGGAGGGGTATATCAGCCCCAGCATTTT.

The J gene is TRBJ2-3, the V gene TRBV29-1; 8 bases map to TRBD1. CDR3 length: 12 amino acids. Per germline, CDR1 SQVTM and CDR2 ANQGSEA. J lost 5 bases, V lost 5 bases, and 3 bases had no gene match. CDR3 loop: CSVQTGVDTQYF. The CDR3 nucleotides are TGCAGCGTTCAGACAGGGGTAGATACGCAGTATTTT.

The rearrangement uses TRBV14 and TRBJ1-1; 8 bases align to TRBD1. Trimming at V came to 1 base and at J to 5 bases, leaving 12 bases not matched to a gene. CDR3 length: 17 amino acids. Germline loops: CDR1 SGHDN, CDR2 FVKESK. The CDR3 reads CASSQVAQGAMRTEAFF. The CDR3 DNA is TGTGCCAGCAGCCAAGTGGCGCAGGGGGCTATGAGGACTGAAGCTTTCTTT.

Only one count was recorded for this clone. This sequence joins TRBV19 and TRBJ1-1; a weak D match, TRBD1 (5 bases). The CDR3 is 14 amino acids. In germline, CDR1 is LNHDA, CDR2 SQIVND (reference sequence). The V gene lost 1 base and the J gene lost 2 bases, with 8 bases spanning the gap. This CDR3 reads CASSIGRANTEAFF. In nucleotides, the CDR3 is TGTGCCAGTAGTATAGGCAGGGCTAACACTGAAGCTTTCTTT.

In the case of this clone: Different DNA sequences within this sample yield the same CDR3. The rearrangement links TRBV5-1 to TRBJ1-4; 7 bases line up with TRBD1. Looked up from germline, CDR1 is SGHRS and CDR2 is YFSETQ. CDR3 length: 16 amino acids. With 2 bases clipped from V and 4 bases from J, the junction kept 8 bases outside the gene matches. The CDR3 region has the DNA TGCGCCAGCAGCTTAGCCCGCGGGACAGTTAATGAAAAACTGTTTTTT. It codes for CASSLARGTVNEKLFF.

The J gene is TRBJ2-7, the V gene TRBV5-1; possibly TRBD1 for D (6 bases). The germline V gene encodes CDR1 SGHRS and CDR2 YFSETQ. Trimming cost V 4 bases and J 2 bases, with 10 bases left between them. This CDR3 region has 13 residues. CDR3 protein: CASSTGDTYEQYF. The CDR3 nucleotides read TGCGCCAGCAGCACCGGGGACACCTACGAGCAGTACTTC.